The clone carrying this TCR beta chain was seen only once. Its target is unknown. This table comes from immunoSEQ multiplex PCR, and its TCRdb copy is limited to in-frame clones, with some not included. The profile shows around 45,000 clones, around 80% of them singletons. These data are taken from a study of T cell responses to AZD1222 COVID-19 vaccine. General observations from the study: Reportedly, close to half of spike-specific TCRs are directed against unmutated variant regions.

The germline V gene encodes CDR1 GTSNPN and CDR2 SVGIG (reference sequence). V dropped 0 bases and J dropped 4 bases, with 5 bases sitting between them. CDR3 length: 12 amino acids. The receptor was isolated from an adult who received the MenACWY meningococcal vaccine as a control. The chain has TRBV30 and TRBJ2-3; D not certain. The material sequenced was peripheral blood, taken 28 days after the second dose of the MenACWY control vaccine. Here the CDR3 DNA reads TGTGCCTGGAGTGTTGGGCCAGATACGCAGTATTTT. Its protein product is CAWSVGPDTQYF.